This TCR beta chain was obtained from a study of shared clonotypes between healthy human individuals. Trimming pared 6 bases from V and 6 bases from J, leaving 13 bases between. The CDR3 has 13 residues. Looked up from germline, CDR1 is MNHNY and CDR2 is SVGAGI (reference sequence). Sequencing was performed with immunoSEQ multiplex PCR; in TCRdb, only in-frame clones are kept and a portion is missing. The sample has hundreds of thousands of clones, 95% to 98% seen once. Terminally differentiated effector memory CD45RA+ cells were left out of the naive CD8 fraction, which was CD45RO-negative and positively selected for CCR7.

This rearrangement joins TRBV6-6 to TRBJ2-3; D remains ambiguous. The receptor was isolated from a man aged 25-45 years in good health. Sequencing was performed on naive CD8+ T cells sorted from blood. CDR3 nucleotides: TGTGCCAGCAGCTTAAACCTACAGGATACGCAGTATTTT. This translates into CASSLNLQDTQYF.